Reported below is one T cell receptor (beta chain). The study recruited people aged about 18 to 95 years across approximately 24 US areas. Cohort 3 recovered donors had two negative PCRs, clearance, or symptom resolution. The CDR3 is made up of 15 amino acids. CDR1 is SGHTA and CDR2 is FQGTGA in the germline V gene. V was pared by 6 bases and J by 1 base, with 12 bases between. Original processing notes: Reference gene primer amplification gave nucleated cell count estimates. The table came from immunoSEQ multiplex PCR; TCRdb's copy has only in-frame clones and leaves some out. V and J calls and clone size are copied from that table; D and trimming were computed from the DNA. The repertoire holds approximately 300,000 clones, with roughly 90% as singletons. The data are from a study of blood T cell repertoires in COVID-19.

This receptor was taken from a man in his 60s who had recovered from COVID-19. The V call is TRBV7-3, the J call TRBJ2-2, with D possibly TRBD2 on 6 matching bases. The sequenced material came from PBMCs or T cells enriched from blood (not recorded which). This CDR3 is CASRVGGVNTGELFF. The CDR3 bases are TGTGCCAGCAGGGTGGGCGGGGTGAACACCGGGGAGCTGTTTTTT.